The 8 T cell receptor beta chains given below trace back to one sample, sequenced in a study of cytomegalovirus exposure and HLA in healthy donors. Profiling relied on immunoSEQ multiplex PCR, and the TCRdb table lists in-frame clones only, not all of them. This table has around 62,000 clones, more than 85% appearing once. Sequencing input: PBMCs. The receptors here all came from a woman younger than 35 in good health and CMV-seronegative.

The chain joins TRBV9 to TRBJ2-1; D gene ambiguous. The CDR3 consists of 15 residues. Germline V gene data show CDR1 as SGDLS and CDR2 as YYNGEE. The V gene lost 0 bases and the J gene lost 6 bases, with 13 bases spanning the gap. The CDR3 region is CASSVDGEVSNEQFF. CDR3 nucleotides: TGTGCCAGCAGCGTAGATGGAGAGGTCAGCAATGAGCAGTTCTTC.

The V call is TRBV4-2, the J call TRBJ2-4, with TRBD2 matching over 7 bases. Trimming took 0 bases from V and 3 from J; bases not matched to a gene: 8. CDR3 length: 17 residues. CDR1 and CDR2 from the germline V gene are LGHNA and YNFKEQ. The CDR3 region is CASSQDILADIKNIQYF. The CDR3 DNA is TGTGCCAGCAGCCAAGATATCCTAGCGGACATCAAAAACATTCAGTACTTC.

The rearrangement uses TRBV5-8 and TRBJ1-3; D uncertain. The CDR3 length is 15 residues. Germline V lookup: CDR1 SGHTS, CDR2 YDEGEE. V was shortened by 0 bases and J by 0 bases, with 7 bases between the two germline ends. The CDR3 is CASSLGTDSGNTIYF. Written as DNA, the CDR3 is TGTGCCAGCAGCTTGGGGACTGACTCTGGAAACACCATATATTTT.

This chain uses TRBV14 with TRBJ1-2; D ambiguous. The CDR3 sequence is 15 residues long. Germline CDR1 SGHDN, CDR2 FVKESK. Deletions cut 5 bases from V and 0 bases from J, with 13 bases between. DNA for the CDR3: TGTGCCAGCAGCACTGGAAGCGCGGCTAACTATGGCTACACCTTC. Translated, it gives CASSTGSAANYGYTF.

This chain connects TRBV4-2 to TRBJ2-5; D may be TRBD1 (5 bases). The CDR3 is 15 amino acids. V was cut by 0 bases and J by 4 bases, with 12 bases left in between. Per germline, CDR1 LGHNA and CDR2 YNFKEQ. In DNA form, the CDR3 reads TGTGCCAGCAGCCAAGACGTGACAGCCGGAGAGACCCAGTACTTC. Translation gives CASSQDVTAGETQYF.

The V call is TRBV5-4, the J call TRBJ2-1, with 7 bases lining up with TRBD2. V shed 2 bases and J 4 bases; nucleotides not matched to a gene: 6. Germline V lookup: CDR1 SGHNT, CDR2 YYREEE (reference sequence). This CDR3 contains 15 residues. CDR3 nucleotides: TGTGCCAGCAGCTTCTCCAGCGGGGTGTACAATGAGCAGTTCTTC. This gives the protein CASSFSSGVYNEQFF.

CDR3 amino acids: CASSLTGLEWYEQYF. CDR3 nucleotide sequence: TGTGCCAGCAGTCTGACAGGCCTAGAGTGGTACGAGCAGTACTTC. The gene calls are TRBV28 and TRBJ2-7; D might be TRBD1 (6 bases). Trimming took 5 bases from V and 4 from J, leaving 18 bases between them. This CDR3 is built from 15 residues. Per germline, CDR1 MDHEN and CDR2 SYDVKM.

The chain combines TRBV9 with TRBJ2-3; unclear D gene. Trimming left V 3 bases short and J 2 bases short, with 4 bases between. The CDR3 length is 12 residues. Germline CDR1 is SGDLS and CDR2 is YYNGEE. The CDR3 here is CASSANTDTQYF. CDR3 nucleotide sequence: TGTGCCAGCAGCGCAAACACAGATACGCAGTATTTT.